The entry that follows covers one TCR beta chain sequence. This entry is derived from a study of blood T cell repertoires in COVID-19. Study-level information: The United States, Italy and Spain provided the acute and convalescent COVID-19 samples.

As handled by the study authors: Estimation of nucleated cell counts was performed using reference gene primer amplification. TCRdb keeps only in-frame clones here, not all; method: immunoSEQ multiplex PCR. The DNA was the basis for D and trimming; V, J and clone size are from that table. The sample shows about 73,000 clones, around 80% of them seen only once. The CDR3 runs 15 residues. V lost 0 bases to trimming and J lost 3 bases, with 12 bases between them. The V gene's germline CDR1 is LNHNV and CDR2 YYDKDF (reference sequence). The source material was peripheral blood. This chain uses TRBV15 with TRBJ2-7; possibly TRBD2 for D (6 bases). The origin of this receptor is an elderly man with active or convalescent COVID-19. The CDR3 loop is CATSREWQGGYEQYF. CDR3 sequence (DNA): TGTGCCACCAGCAGAGAATGGCAGGGAGGCTACGAGCAGTACTTC.